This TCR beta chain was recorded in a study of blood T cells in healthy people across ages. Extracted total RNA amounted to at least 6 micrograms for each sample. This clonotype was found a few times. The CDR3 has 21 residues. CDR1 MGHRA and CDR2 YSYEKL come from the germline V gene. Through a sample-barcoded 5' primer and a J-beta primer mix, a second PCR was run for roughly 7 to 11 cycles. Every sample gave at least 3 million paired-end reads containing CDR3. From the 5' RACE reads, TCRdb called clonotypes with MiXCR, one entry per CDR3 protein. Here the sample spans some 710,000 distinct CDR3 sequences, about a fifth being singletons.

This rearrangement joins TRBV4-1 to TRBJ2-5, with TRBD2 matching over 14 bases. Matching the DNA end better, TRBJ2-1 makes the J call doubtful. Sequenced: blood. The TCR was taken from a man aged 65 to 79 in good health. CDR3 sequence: CASSQEGKGLAGGVAYNEQFF. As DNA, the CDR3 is TGCGCCAGCAGCCAAGAGGGTAAAGGACTAGCGGGGGGAGTGGCCTACAATGAGCAGTTCTTC.